This T cell receptor beta chain was recovered during a study of T cell responses to AZD1222 COVID-19 vaccine. Broader study findings: Clonal diversity was possibly underestimated; the donors were predominantly white British and more often female. Reportedly, close to half of spike-specific TCRs are directed against unmutated variant regions. Repertoire sampling was restricted to post-peak T cell response timepoints.

Germline CDR1 PRHDT, CDR2 FYEKMQ (reference sequence). V was clipped by 5 bases and J by 2 bases; unmatched bases: 15. The CDR3 covers 18 residues. This clone was seen a few times. Its antigen is not identified. The table came from immunoSEQ multiplex PCR; TCRdb's copy has only in-frame clones and leaves some out. The sample has roughly 130,000 clones; roughly 90% are singletons. The source is an adult in good health. The chain recombines TRBV13 with TRBJ2-3; 8 bases are shared with TRBD2. The sample here was peripheral blood, taken on day 0 of AZD1222 vaccination. For the CDR3, the DNA is TGTGCCAGCAGCCCCACGGCCGGGGGGGAATCGATCACAGATACGCAGTATTTT. It codes for CASSPTAGGESITDTQYF.